The source of this TCR beta chain is a study of identical twins. Study-level results: For zero-insertion analyses, partial confounding could come from invariant MAIT and iNKT cells. The study found that models underestimated out-of-frame TCR alpha sharing in monozygotic twins. Insertions were reduced in abundant cord blood beta clonotypes but not in memory repertoires.

The trim removed 5 bases at V and 5 bases at J, leaving 14 bases unmatched. The length of the CDR3 is 18 residues. Germline assignment: CDR1 MNHEY and CDR2 SMNVEV (reference sequence). Template switching supplied a universal primer site; unique molecular identifiers were carried on the cDNA. TCRdb independently ran MiXCR on the 5' RACE reads; one entry per CDR3 protein. The data contain about 570,000 distinct CDR3 sequences, over 8.5% of them singletons. In its sample, this clonotype was seen a few times. The target antigen is unknown. Separately, the same data were catalogued under a study of yellow fever vaccine responses in identical twins.

Sample: PBMCs. The chain joins TRBV27 to TRBJ2-5; 13 nucleotides match TRBD2. The receptor's source is a young woman in good health. CDR3 sequence (DNA): TGTGCCAGCAGTGACTTCACTAGCGGGAGGGCCGGTGGGGAGACCCAGTACTTC. Amino acid sequence: CASSDFTSGRAGGETQYF.